Each of the 5 T cell receptor beta chains below was sequenced from the same sample in a study of vaccination and CD4 T cells after COVID-19. Treatment: approximately nine-day PBMC culture with coronavirus spike peptide pools or control peptides (ViraFEST assay). Their antigens remain unidentified. With the Oncomine TCR Beta short-read assay, DNA from cultured CD4+ T cells was sequenced. TCRdb passed the PCR reads through MiXCR, listing each CDR3 protein once. The sample includes approximately 9,300 distinct CDR3 sequences, about two thirds of them seen just once. Source material: CD4+ T cells from blood, cultured in vitro. The receptors derive from a human donor who had recovered from COVID-19.

The genes are TRBV15 and TRBJ2-7; D ambiguous. The CDR3 totals 13 residues. Germline CDR1 LNHNV, CDR2 YYDKDF (reference sequence). V was cut by 0 bases and J by 12 bases, with 15 bases left in between. The CDR3 nucleotides read TGTGCCACCAGCAGAGATCGGGCCTCTACTGGGTACTTC. It codes for CATSRDRASTGYF.

This clonotype came up a few times. The chain carries TRBV7-9 and TRBJ1-2; TRBD1 agrees at 8 bases. This CDR3 region has 17 residues. J gave up 6 bases and V 2 bases, and 14 bases lay outside the gene matches. The germline gives CDR1 SEHNR, CDR2 FQNEAQ (reference sequence). DNA of the CDR3: TGTGCCAGCAGCTTATGGTCCGGGCTGGACAGGGTGGATGGCTACACCTTC. It specifies CASSLWSGLDRVDGYTF.

In this sample, this clonotype turned up once. V usage is TRBV7-9 and J usage is TRBJ2-5, with D possibly being TRBD1 (6 bases). With 4 bases removed from V and 1 base from J, the gap between germline ends came to 16 bases. CDR3 length equals 16 residues. CDR1 and CDR2 (germline): SEHNR, FQNEAQ (reference sequence). The CDR3 DNA sequence: TGTGCCAGCAGCTCCAAAGGGACACTCATCCAAGAGACCCAGTACTTC. Translated: CASSSKGTLIQETQYF.

The chain links TRBV20-1 to TRBJ2-1; D might be TRBD1 (6 bases). Germline-derived CDR1 and CDR2 are DFQATT and SNEGSKA (reference sequence). Trimming removed 3 bases at V and 4 bases at J, with 22 bases between. This CDR3 is 17 amino acids long. CDR3 sequence reads: CSASGGAGPWIYNEQFF. The CDR3 nucleotides are TGCAGTGCTAGTGGGGGCGCAGGACCGTGGATATACAATGAGCAGTTCTTC.

The V call is TRBV18, the J call TRBJ2-7; 7 bases map to TRBD1. The CDR3 runs to 13 residues. Per the germline V gene, CDR1 is KGHSH and CDR2 is LQKENI. Trimming at V came to 6 bases and at J to 6 bases, leaving 8 bases not matched to a gene. The DNA of the CDR3 is TGTGCCAGCTCTCCCATCGACAGGGTCGAGCAGTACTTC. It specifies CASSPIDRVEQYF.